This T cell receptor (beta chain) originates from a study of shared clonotypes between healthy human individuals. For this clone: Its antigen is as yet unknown.

Study findings and constraints: Naive subsets, compared against memory subsets, generally had larger estimated richness values. It was only blood that was sampled, and tissue repertoires likely differ.

It was 200 to 250 ng DNA, 28,000 or so T cell genomes, that sorted-subset replicate PCRs used. Some clones are missing from TCRdb's copy, which holds only in-frame ones; the method was immunoSEQ multiplex PCR. The sample consists of over a million clones, roughly 96% of them appearing once. The sample was naive CD4+ T cells sorted from blood. Subset in this sample: CD45RA+ positively selected. The TCR was taken from a man aged 25-45 years in good health.

DNA of the CDR3: TGTGCCAGCAGCACTCCCTTTGACCTAAACACTGAAGCTTTCTTT. Its protein is CASSTPFDLNTEAFF. The chain joins TRBV7-6 to TRBJ1-1, with D unclear. Germline V CDR1 and CDR2: SGHVS, FNYEAQ. The CDR3 has 15 residues. V shed 5 bases and J shed 2 bases, with 15 bases lying between them.